Shown below are 6 T cell receptor beta chains from a single sample sequenced in a study of early T cells in non-severe SARS-CoV-2 infection. TCRdb ran MiXCR on the 5' RACE reads and lists one entry per CDR3 protein. The repertoire holds some 71,000 distinct CDR3 sequences, with 9% to 10% as singletons. The starting material was whole blood, obtained at baseline. Receptors originate from an adult who was a healthcare worker with PCR-confirmed SARS-CoV-2 infection or an uninfected control (not recorded which).

This clonotype showed up many times. The chain couples TRBV6-5 to TRBJ1-2; D is possibly TRBD1 (5 bases). The CDR3 is 14 amino acids. Trimming pared 11 bases from V and 1 base from J, leaving 17 bases between. CDR1 and CDR2 (germline): MNHEY, SVGAGI. CDR3 coding DNA: TGTGCCTCCGGCGGGACGGGAAGTAACTATGGCTACACCTTC. It encodes CASGGTGSNYGYTF.

The chain is built from TRBV7-9 and TRBJ1-4; weak D call: TRBD1 (6 bases). V gave up 3 bases and J gave up 5 bases, with 16 bases separating them. From germline, CDR1 is SEHNR and CDR2 FQNEAQ (reference sequence). The CDR3 contains 16 residues. The CDR3 protein is CASSFRPTGSNEKLFF. As DNA, the CDR3 is TGTGCCAGCAGCTTCAGGCCGACAGGATCGAATGAAAAACTGTTTTTT. The full variable domain, in which reference TRBV7-9 and TRBJ1-4 provide the parts outside the CDR3, is DTGVSQNPRHKITKRGQNVTFRCDPISEHNRLYWYRQTLGQGPEFLTYFQNEAQLEKSRLLSDRFSAERPKGSFSTLEIQRTEQGDSAMYLCASSFRPTGSNEKLFFGSGTQLSVL.

This clonotype is medium-sized in the sample. V usage is TRBV2 and J usage is TRBJ2-1, with D uncertain. Germline CDR1 reads SNHLY; CDR2 reads FYNNEI. This CDR3 region has 19 residues. The V end lost 0 bases, the J end lost 0 bases, and 18 bases lay between the germline ends. CDR3 protein: CASSEALRFYPGSYNEQFF. The DNA of the CDR3 is TGTGCCAGCAGTGAAGCGCTTCGGTTTTACCCTGGCTCCTACAATGAGCAGTTCTTC.

This clonotype came up many times. The rearrangement uses TRBV20-1 and TRBJ2-7, with TRBD2 matching over 7 bases. The CDR3 is made up of 14 amino acids. Germline assignment: CDR1 DFQATT and CDR2 SNEGSKA (reference sequence). Germline trimming cut 3 bases from V and 5 bases from J; bases unmatched to any gene: 10. CDR3 loop: CSASKAGVANEQYF. CDR3 nucleotide sequence: TGCAGTGCTAGTAAGGCGGGAGTTGCCAACGAGCAGTACTTC.

For the CDR3, the DNA is TGTGCCAGCAGTTTTCCAGGCAAAAACATTCAGTACTTC. It specifies CASSFPGKNIQYF. This chain joins TRBV28 and TRBJ2-4, with no clear D. V lost 3 bases to trimming and J lost 3 bases, with 6 bases between them. Per germline, CDR1 MDHEN and CDR2 SYDVKM. This CDR3 comprises 13 residues.

This clonotype was observed at least ten times. V usage is TRBV29-1 and J usage is TRBJ1-1; 8 bases agree with TRBD1. CDR1 is SQVTM, CDR2 ANQGSEA, per germline. V lost 8 bases to trimming and J lost 1 base; unmatched junction nucleotides: 6. The CDR3 covers 13 residues. Written as DNA, the CDR3 is TGCAGCTACGACAGGGGCCAGAACACTGAAGCTTTCTTT. Translation gives CSYDRGQNTEAFF.